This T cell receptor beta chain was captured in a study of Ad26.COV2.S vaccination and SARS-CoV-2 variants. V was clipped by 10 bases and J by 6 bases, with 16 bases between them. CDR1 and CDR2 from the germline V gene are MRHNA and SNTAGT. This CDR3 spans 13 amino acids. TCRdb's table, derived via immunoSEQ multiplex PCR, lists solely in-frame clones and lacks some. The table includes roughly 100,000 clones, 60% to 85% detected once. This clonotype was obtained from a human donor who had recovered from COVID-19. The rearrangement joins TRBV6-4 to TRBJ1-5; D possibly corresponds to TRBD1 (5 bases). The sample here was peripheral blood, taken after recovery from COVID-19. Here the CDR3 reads CANTEQRGQPQHF. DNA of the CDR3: TGTGCCAACACAGAGCAGAGGGGTCAGCCCCAGCATTTT.